This T cell receptor beta chain was captured by sequencing in a study of blood T cell repertoires in COVID-19. Whole-study context: Italy, Spain and the United States were the sources of the convalescent and acute COVID-19 samples.

Original processing methods: It was from reference gene primer amplification that nucleated cell counts were estimated. The protocol was immunoSEQ multiplex PCR, while the TCRdb copy is restricted to in-frame clones and leaves out a portion. For V, J and clone size, that table is used; D and trimming come from the DNA. The sample contains over 450,000 clones, about 88% of which appear only once. A Seattle source enrolled patients during active infection and followed them longitudinally. Germline CDR1 and CDR2: SGHRS and YFSETQ. The CDR3 has 16 residues. With 4 bases removed from V and 4 bases from J, the gap between germline ends came to 19 bases.

Material: peripheral blood. This receptor was identified in a woman aged 45-60 years with COVID-19, enrolled during active disease. The chain links TRBV5-1 to TRBJ2-3, with a weak D call TRBD2 (6 bases). Here the CDR3 reads CASSPQMTSLPDTQYF. The CDR3 DNA reads as TGCGCCAGCAGCCCCCAAATGACTAGTTTGCCAGATACGCAGTATTTT. The whole variable domain, remainder taken from reference TRBV5-1 and TRBJ2-3, is KAGVTQTPRYLIKTRGQQVTLSCSPISGHRSVSWYQQTPGQGLQFLFEYFSETQRNKGNFPGRFSGRQFSNSRSEMNVSTLELGDSALYLCASSPQMTSLPDTQYFGPGTRLTVL.